This passage covers 27 T cell receptor beta chains from one sample sequenced in a study of T-cell reconstitution after alpha-beta-depleted transplantation in children. Using unique molecular identifiers, the investigators prepared the TCRbeta library. In TCRdb, the PCR reads were re-called with MiXCR into one record per CDR3 protein. The sample shows roughly 48,000 distinct CDR3 sequences, approximately 6% of them seen only once. The material sequenced was PBMCs, mostly from graft donor cells, taken 60 days after TCRalphabeta/CD19-depleted stem cell transplant. The origin of the receptors is a female patient aged 2 to 10 who had a stem cell transplant for aplastic anemia, so the T cells may come from the graft donor.

This clonotype has only a few counts. This chain connects TRBV20-1 to TRBJ1-6; the match to TRBD1 covers 7 bases. In germline, CDR1 is DFQATT, CDR2 SNEGSKA (reference sequence). V dropped 5 bases and J dropped 9; count of bases not matched to a gene: 19. The CDR3 is 17 amino acids. The CDR3 region has the DNA TGCAGTGCTCTCCGTCGACAGGGAACCCGAATGGGTTCACCCCTCCACTTT. Translation: CSALRRQGTRMGSPLHF.

The table lists this clonotype with many counts. The chain recombines TRBV18 with TRBJ2-7; 12 bases line up with TRBD2. The CDR3 spans 16 residues. The V and J ends lost 1 base and 1 base, in that order; junction bases with no gene match: 2. CDR1 is KGHSH, CDR2 LQKENI, per germline. CDR3 amino acids: CASSPRLAGASYEQYF. In DNA, the CDR3 is TGTGCCAGCTCACCACGACTAGCGGGAGCTTCCTACGAGCAGTACTTC.

This clonotype was seen a handful of times. The rearrangement links TRBV5-6 to TRBJ2-5; 10 bases agree with TRBD2. The CDR3 totals 15 residues. Germline V CDR1 and CDR2: SGHDT, YYEEEE. The trim removed 4 bases at V and 2 bases at J, leaving 5 bases unmatched. DNA of the CDR3: TGTGCCAGCAGCCCGTCGGGACTAGCGCAAGAGACCCAGTACTTC. Its translation is CASSPSGLAQETQYF.

This clonotype occurred many times. The chain combines TRBV20-1 with TRBJ1-2, with D maybe TRBD1 (5 bases). Germline CDR1 DFQATT, CDR2 SNEGSKA (reference sequence). Trimming shortened V by 6 bases and J by 7 bases, and 18 bases separated the two germline ends. CDR3 length: 13 residues. The CDR3 sequence is CSANQGWGGGYTF. The CDR3 DNA reads as TGCAGTGCGAACCAGGGATGGGGGGGTGGCTACACCTTC.

This clonotype was counted many times. V and J are TRBV6-2 or TRBV6-3 and TRBJ1-5, with D unclear. CDR1 MNHEY and CDR2 SVGEGT come from the germline V gene. The CDR3 has 12 residues. Trimming left V 4 bases short and J 3 bases short, with 4 bases between. This CDR3 reads CASSSTNQPQHF. The DNA of the CDR3 is TGTGCCAGCAGTTCCACCAATCAGCCCCAGCATTTT.

The CDR3 DNA is TGTGCCAGCAGGTCTTCTTTGGATCGCAATCAGCCCCAGCATTTT. This codes for CASRSSLDRNQPQHF. The V gene is TRBV7-8, the J gene TRBJ1-5; no clear D. V lost 6 bases to trimming and J lost 2 bases, with 14 bases between them. The CDR3 runs to 15 residues. Germline-derived CDR1 and CDR2 are SGHVS and FQNEAQ.

This clonotype came up a few times. This chain uses TRBV14 with TRBJ1-2; no clear D gene. The CDR3 runs to 14 residues. V was trimmed by 4 bases and J by 4 bases, leaving 13 bases between them. Germline values: CDR1 SGHDN, CDR2 FVKESK. The CDR3 coding sequence is TGTGCCAGCAGCCCCCTCGGGCCCTTCTATGGCTACACCTTC. It encodes CASSPLGPFYGYTF.

This clonotype was recorded at least ten times. The chain employs TRBV29-1 and TRBJ2-1, with 14 bases that match TRBD2. Per the germline V gene, CDR1 is SQVTM and CDR2 is ANQGSEA. Germline trimming cut 6 bases from V and 6 bases from J; bases unmatched to any gene: 10. The CDR3 has 16 amino acids. The DNA for the CDR3 is TGCAGCGTCCCCTTCCGAGGACTAGCGGGGGGCAATGAGCAGTTCTTC. Translating gives CSVPFRGLAGGNEQFF.

The chain links TRBV11-3 to TRBJ2-7; no clear D gene. The germline gives CDR1 SGHNT, CDR2 YENEEA. V lost 3 bases and J 7 bases, leaving 13 bases between the germline ends. CDR3 length: 13 residues. This CDR3 is CASSFAGRAEQYV. CDR3 nucleotides: TGTGCCAGCAGCTTTGCAGGAAGAGCGGAGCAGTACGTC.

This clonotype occurred many times. The chain joins TRBV7-9 to TRBJ1-1; TRBD1 matches 10 bases. CDR3 size: 19 residues. Germline values: CDR1 SEHNR, CDR2 FQNEAQ (reference sequence). J gave up 6 bases and V 1 base, and 17 bases lay outside the gene matches. CDR3 protein: CASSLDTGTGDGWYAEAFF. In nucleotides, the CDR3 is TGTGCCAGCAGCTTAGATACCGGGACAGGGGACGGATGGTACGCTGAAGCTTTCTTT.

This clonotype was seen a few times. The chain employs TRBV20-1 and TRBJ1-4, with a weak D call TRBD1 (5 bases). Between the trimmed V and J ends, which lost 3 bases and 4 bases, there was a span of 12 bases. CDR1 and CDR2 from the germline V gene are DFQATT and SNEGSKA (reference sequence). The CDR3 is 14 residues long. The CDR3 loop reads CSASKGSRNEKLFF. CDR3 nucleotides: TGCAGTGCTAGTAAGGGGTCGCGTAATGAAAAACTGTTTTTT.

This chain connects TRBV9 to TRBJ2-6; the D gene is possibly TRBD2 (6 bases). Germline V gene sequence: CDR1 SGDLS, CDR2 YYNGEE. V was cut by 3 bases and J by 0 bases, with 19 bases left in between. The CDR3 consists of 19 residues. The CDR3 region has the DNA TGTGCCAGCAGCGCCCGGGGCGGAGGGTTAAGCTCTGGGGCCAACGTCCTGACTTTC. It specifies CASSARGGGLSSGANVLTF.

This clonotype appeared many times. This sequence joins TRBV9 and TRBJ2-5; 10 bases fit TRBD2. Unmatched junction bases numbered 7, after V lost 3 bases and J lost 5 bases. The CDR3 contains 15 residues. CDR1 SGDLS and CDR2 YYNGEE come from the germline V gene. CDR3: CASSGLAGAWETQYF. CDR3 in DNA: TGTGCCAGCAGCGGGCTAGCGGGGGCATGGGAGACCCAGTACTTC.

The table lists this clonotype with a few counts. This rearrangement joins TRBV7-3 to TRBJ2-3; no firm D call. The germline V gene encodes CDR1 SGHTA and CDR2 FQGTGA. The CDR3 length is 11 residues. V dropped 7 bases and J dropped 8 bases, with 10 bases sitting between them. CDR3 sequence: CASNALGTQYF. The CDR3 bases are TGTGCCAGCAATGCCCTAGGTACGCAGTATTTT.

This clonotype was seen many times. The rearrangement links TRBV20-1 to TRBJ1-5; D call uncertain. Germline CDR1 reads DFQATT; CDR2 reads SNEGSKA (reference sequence). V lost 0 bases and J 6 bases, leaving 12 bases between the germline ends. The CDR3 extends over 14 amino acids. The CDR3 sequence: CSARDLAGFQPQHF. The CDR3 nucleotides read TGCAGTGCTAGAGATCTTGCGGGGTTTCAGCCCCAGCATTTT.

Ten or more counts support this clonotype. This chain connects TRBV5-1 to TRBJ2-3, with 12 bases lining up with TRBD2. Germline CDR1 and CDR2: SGHRS and YFSETQ. Germline trimming cut 1 base from V and 5 bases from J; bases unmatched to any gene: 11. This CDR3 spans 18 amino acids. The CDR3 region has the DNA TGCGCCAGCAGCTTGCAGACTAGCGGGGGCACTAGGGGAGATACGCAGTATTTT. Encoded protein: CASSLQTSGGTRGDTQYF. Together with reference TRBV5-1 and TRBJ2-3, the CDR3 gives the full variable domain: KAGVTQTPRYLIKTRGQQVTLSCSPISGHRSVSWYQQTPGQGLQFLFEYFSETQRNKGNFPGRFSGRQFSNSRSEMNVSTLELGDSALYLCASSLQTSGGTRGDTQYFGPGTRLTVL.

Ten or more counts support this clonotype. The V gene is TRBV5-1, the J gene TRBJ2-5; no reliable D call. V lost 4 bases to trimming and J lost 5 bases, with 12 bases between them. Germline V CDR1 and CDR2: SGHRS, YFSETQ. The CDR3 runs to 13 residues. This CDR3 reads CASSPGSRETQYF. In DNA, the CDR3 is TGCGCCAGCAGCCCCGGGTCTAGGGAGACCCAGTACTTC.

At least ten counts were recorded for this clonotype. The V call is TRBV2, the J call TRBJ2-7; 7 bases fit TRBD1. The CDR3 runs 16 residues. CDR1 is SNHLY and CDR2 is FYNNEI in the germline V gene. Germline trimming cut 4 bases from V and 3 bases from J; bases unmatched to any gene: 12. This chain's CDR3 is CASSVSSKGAYYEQYF. The DNA for the CDR3 is TGTGCCAGCAGTGTTTCGAGTAAGGGGGCCTACTACGAGCAGTACTTC. Full variable domain (outside the CDR3, taken from reference TRBV2 and TRBJ2-7): EPEVTQTPSHQVTQMGQEVILRCVPISNHLYFYWYRQILGQKVEFLVSFYNNEISEKSEIFDDQFSVERPDGSNFTLKIRSTKLEDSAMYFCASSVSSKGAYYEQYFGPGTRLTVT.

This chain links TRBV7-3 with TRBJ2-3; no definite D call. This CDR3 is 13 amino acids long. V shed 6 bases and J shed 5 bases, with 12 bases lying between them. Germline assignment: CDR1 SGHTA and CDR2 FQGTGA. The CDR3 loop is CASSASKGDTQYF. The DNA of the CDR3 is TGTGCCAGCAGTGCATCTAAAGGAGATACGCAGTATTTT.

With respect to this clonotype: A read error is possible here, since a much larger clone lies one base away. The chain joins TRBV28 to TRBJ2-1, with 7 bases fitting TRBD2. This CDR3 has 15 residues. CDR1 and CDR2 from the germline V gene are MDHEN and SYDVKM. CDR3 bases: TGTGCCAGCAGTTCCGGGGCTAGCGGAACCAATGAGCTGTTCTTC. It encodes CASSSGASGTNELFF.

Ten or more counts support this clonotype. The chain is built from TRBV6-5 and TRBJ2-2; 7 nucleotides align to TRBD1. V was pared by 5 bases and J by 2 bases, with 8 bases of the junction left unmatched. The CDR3 extends over 16 amino acids. The germline gives CDR1 MNHEY, CDR2 SVGAGI. In DNA form, the CDR3 reads TGTGCCAGCAGTCAGACAGGGCCCCTTAACACCGGGGAGCTGTTTTTT. Protein: CASSQTGPLNTGELFF.

This clonotype came up many times. V is TRBV2 and J is TRBJ2-7; D remains ambiguous. CDR1 is SNHLY and CDR2 is FYNNEI in the germline V gene. Between the trimmed V and J ends, which lost 8 bases and 3 bases, there was a span of 5 bases. The CDR3 contains 10 residues. CDR3: CASGDYEQYF. The CDR3 nucleotides are TGTGCCAGCGGGGACTACGAGCAGTACTTC.

This clonotype showed up many times. This chain joins TRBV5-1 and TRBJ2-5; 10 nucleotides align to TRBD2. Germline CDR1 and CDR2: SGHRS and YFSETQ. Germline trimming cut 0 bases from V and 4 bases from J; bases unmatched to any gene: 6. The CDR3 totals 16 residues. CDR3: CASSLAVAGGGETQYF. The CDR3 DNA sequence: TGCGCCAGCAGCTTGGCCGTAGCGGGGGGAGGAGAGACCCAGTACTTC. Full variable domain (rest looked up from reference TRBV5-1 and TRBJ2-5): KAGVTQTPRYLIKTRGQQVTLSCSPISGHRSVSWYQQTPGQGLQFLFEYFSETQRNKGNFPGRFSGRQFSNSRSEMNVSTLELGDSALYLCASSLAVAGGGETQYFGPGTRLLVL.

This clonotype was seen a handful of times. V usage is TRBV30 and J usage is TRBJ2-3; 8 bases map to TRBD2. Germline loops: CDR1 GTSNPN, CDR2 SVGIG (reference sequence). CDR3 length equals 15 residues. V was clipped by 2 bases and J by 4 bases; unmatched bases: 8. As DNA, the CDR3 is TGTGCCTGGAGTTCCATAGCGGGACTTTCAGATACGCAGTATTTT. Its translation: CAWSSIAGLSDTQYF. Full variable domain (remainder filled in from reference TRBV30 and TRBJ2-3): SQTIHQWPATLVQPVGSPLSLECTVEGTSNPNLYWYRQAAGRGLQLLFYSVGIGQISSEVPQNLSASRPQDRQFILSSKKLLLSDSGFYLCAWSSIAGLSDTQYFGPGTRLTVL.

Concerning this clonotype itself: Being one base from a much bigger clone, this may be a read error. The V gene is TRBV20-1, the J gene TRBJ1-2, with a possible D match to TRBD1 (6 bases). This CDR3 has 14 amino acids. Per the germline V gene, CDR1 is DFQATT and CDR2 is SNEGSKA (reference sequence). The CDR3 is CSANKGLGAYGYPF. DNA of the CDR3: TGCAGTGCCAACAAGGGGTTGGGGGCCTATGGCTACCCCTTC.

This clonotype was counted ten times or more. The rearrangement uses TRBV28 and TRBJ2-7; 11 bases match TRBD2. V was clipped by 6 bases and J by 5 bases; unmatched bases: 9. This CDR3 is 15 amino acids long. From germline, CDR1 is MDHEN and CDR2 SYDVKM. CDR3 sequence: CASSSGASGRHEQYF. The DNA for the CDR3 is TGTGCCAGCAGCTCCGGGGCTAGCGGGAGGCACGAGCAGTACTTC.

This chain connects TRBV5-1 to TRBJ2-2, with D possibly matching TRBD2 (5 bases). The V and J ends lost 4 bases and 6 bases respectively, with 16 bases between them. The CDR3 covers 15 residues. Germline CDR1 and CDR2: SGHRS and YFSETQ. DNA of the CDR3: TGCGCCAGCAGCATTCAGGAGGCGGGTTCCGGGGAGCTGTTTTTT. Amino acids: CASSIQEAGSGELFF. The full variable domain, completed using reference TRBV5-1 and TRBJ2-2, is KAGVTQTPRYLIKTRGQQVTLSCSPISGHRSVSWYQQTPGQGLQFLFEYFSETQRNKGNFPGRFSGRQFSNSRSEMNVSTLELGDSALYLCASSIQEAGSGELFFGEGSRLTVL.